These 10 T cell receptor beta chains came from one sample sequenced in a study of Ad26.COV2.S vaccination and SARS-CoV-2 variants. The treatment here: roughly 18 received Ad26.COV2.S at low or high dose, single or two shots; several received placebo; per-sample allocation not given. After the first vaccine or placebo injection, samples were drawn on day 63. Measured with immunoSEQ multiplex PCR; TCRdb has only the in-frame clones, and not every one. The sample has roughly 390,000 clones, more than 85% seen once; the top ten hold 3% to 4.5%. The sequenced sample was peripheral blood, obtained in a trial of Ad26.COV2.S vaccine versus placebo. The receptors shown here come from a person between 18 and 65 years old who received the Ad26.COV2.S COVID-19 vaccine or a placebo.

The rearrangement joins TRBV7-9 to TRBJ1-2, with 7 bases lining up with TRBD1. Trimming took 0 bases from V and 5 from J; bases not matched to a gene: 6. CDR3 length: 15 amino acids. Germline V gene data show CDR1 as SEHNR and CDR2 as FQNEAQ (reference sequence). The CDR3 here is CASSLAYRGPYGYTF. In DNA, the CDR3 is TGTGCCAGCAGCTTAGCGTATAGGGGGCCTTATGGCTACACCTTC.

The gene calls are TRBV2 and TRBJ1-2; D is uncertain. Germline V lookup: CDR1 SNHLY, CDR2 FYNNEI. CDR3 length equals 14 residues. V lost 2 bases to trimming and J lost 2 bases, with 9 bases between them. This CDR3 reads CASSERQTNYGYTF. The CDR3 bases are TGTGCCAGCAGTGAAAGGCAAACCAACTATGGCTACACCTTC.

This clone was picked up a small number of times. Germline and junction disagree at one end, which may indicate a read error. The chain employs TRBV18 and TRBJ1-6; TRBD1 agrees at 7 bases. The CDR3 spans 15 residues. Germline-derived CDR1 and CDR2 are KGHSH and LQKENI. DNA for the CDR3: TGTGCCAGCTCCCCACAACAAGACAGGGATTCACCCCTCCACTTT. It specifies CASSPQQDRDSPLHF.

The rearrangement links TRBV27 to TRBJ1-6; D remains ambiguous. The CDR3 has 17 amino acids. Germline CDR1 MNHEY, CDR2 SMNVEV (reference sequence). V lost 5 bases and J 0 bases, leaving 14 bases between the germline ends. Here the CDR3 DNA reads TGTGCCAGCAGTCCGGCCTCGCCGAGCTCCTATAATTCACCCCTCCACTTT. Protein product: CASSPASPSSYNSPLHF.

The chain joins TRBV18 to TRBJ1-3; no clear D gene. V shed 1 base and J shed 0 bases, with 7 bases lying between them. The CDR3 length is 15 residues. CDR1 KGHSH and CDR2 LQKENI come from the germline V gene. The CDR3 nucleotides read TGTGCCAGCTCACCACAGAAGTTCTCTGGAAACACCATATATTTT. This sequence encodes CASSPQKFSGNTIYF.

The rearrangement joins TRBV5-5 to TRBJ1-6; D not certain. Trimming shortened V by 5 bases and J by 0 bases, and 9 bases separated the two germline ends. CDR3 size: 15 residues. CDR1 and CDR2 (germline): SGHKS, YYEKEE (reference sequence). The CDR3 loop reads CASRPESSYNSPLHF. CDR3 nucleotides: TGTGCCAGCAGGCCAGAGAGCTCCTATAATTCACCCCTCCACTTT.

The rearrangement joins TRBV6-2 or TRBV6-3 to TRBJ2-7, with D unclear. The ends were cut back, 4 bases at V and 1 base at J, with 8 bases in the middle. The length of the CDR3 is 13 residues. Germline assignment: CDR1 MNHEY and CDR2 SVGEGT. CDR3 sequence reads: CASSLPPSYEQYF. CDR3 in DNA: TGTGCCAGCAGTTTGCCGCCTTCCTACGAGCAGTACTTC.

The chain recombines TRBV7-5 with TRBJ1-3. TRBV7-5 is marked as a pseudogene. This CDR3 has 15 residues. This CDR3 is CVRLVSCGVGNTIYF. DNA of the CDR3: TGTGTCAGACTGGTTTCCTGTGGGGTTGGAAACACCATATATTTT.

This sequence joins TRBV4-2 and TRBJ1-2; the match to TRBD1 covers 7 bases. CDR1 is LGHNA, CDR2 YNFKEQ, per germline. The CDR3 is 14 amino acids. V was clipped by 4 bases and J by 4 bases; unmatched bases: 6. The DNA of the CDR3 is TGTGCCAGCAGCCGGGGGGGACAGATCTATGGCTACACCTTC. The encoded protein is CASSRGGQIYGYTF.

This sequence joins TRBV7-4 and TRBJ1-1; a weak D match, TRBD1 (5 bases). Germline V gene lookup returns CDR1 SGHVT and CDR2 SQSDAQ. V lost 4 bases and J lost 3, with 24 bases in between. The CDR3 is 18 residues long. The chain's CDR3 is CASSSARTFGGVDTEAFF. In nucleotides, the CDR3 is TGTGCCAGCAGCTCAGCCCGTACCTTCGGGGGGGTGGACACTGAAGCTTTCTTT.